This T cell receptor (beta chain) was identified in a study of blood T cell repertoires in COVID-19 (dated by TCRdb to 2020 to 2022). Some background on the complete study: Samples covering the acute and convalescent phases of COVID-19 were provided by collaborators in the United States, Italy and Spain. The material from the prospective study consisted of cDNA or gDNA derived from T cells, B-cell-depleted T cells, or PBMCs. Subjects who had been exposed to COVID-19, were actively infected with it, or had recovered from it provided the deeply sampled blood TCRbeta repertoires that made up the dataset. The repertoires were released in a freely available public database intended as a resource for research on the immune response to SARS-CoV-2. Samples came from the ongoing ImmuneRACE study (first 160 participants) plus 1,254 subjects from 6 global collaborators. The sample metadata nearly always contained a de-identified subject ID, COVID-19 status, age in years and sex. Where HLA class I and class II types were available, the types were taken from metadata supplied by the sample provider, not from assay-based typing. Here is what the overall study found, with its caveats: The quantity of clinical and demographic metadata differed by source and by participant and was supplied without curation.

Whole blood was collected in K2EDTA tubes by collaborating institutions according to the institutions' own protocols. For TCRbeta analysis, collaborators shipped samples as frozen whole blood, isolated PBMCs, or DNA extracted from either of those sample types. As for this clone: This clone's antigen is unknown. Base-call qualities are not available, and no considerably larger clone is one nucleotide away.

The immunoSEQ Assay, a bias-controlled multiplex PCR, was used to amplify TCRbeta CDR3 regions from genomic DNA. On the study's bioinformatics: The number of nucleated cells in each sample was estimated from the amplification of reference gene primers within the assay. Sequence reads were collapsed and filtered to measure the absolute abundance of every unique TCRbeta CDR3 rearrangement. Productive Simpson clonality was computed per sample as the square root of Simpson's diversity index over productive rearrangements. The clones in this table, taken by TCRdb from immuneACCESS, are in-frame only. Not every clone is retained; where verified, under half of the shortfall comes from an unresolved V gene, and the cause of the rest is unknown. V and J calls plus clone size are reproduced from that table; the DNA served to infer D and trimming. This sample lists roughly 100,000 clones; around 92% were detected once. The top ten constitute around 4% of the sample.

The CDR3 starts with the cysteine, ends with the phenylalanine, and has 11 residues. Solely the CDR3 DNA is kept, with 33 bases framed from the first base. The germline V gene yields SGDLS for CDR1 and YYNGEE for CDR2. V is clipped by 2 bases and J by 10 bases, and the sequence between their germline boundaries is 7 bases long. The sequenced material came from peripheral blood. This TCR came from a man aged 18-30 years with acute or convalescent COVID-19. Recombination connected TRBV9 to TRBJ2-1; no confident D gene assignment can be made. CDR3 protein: CASSVSVEQFF. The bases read TGTGCCAGCAGCGTTAGTGTCGAGCAGTTCTTC.